This passage covers 19 T cell receptor beta chains from one sample sequenced in a study of shared clonotypes between healthy human individuals (dated by TCRdb to between 2020 and 2021). The method behind the library was the immunoSEQ multiplex PCR assay. TCRdb retrieved this table from immuneACCESS and kept in-frame rearrangements only. Not all clones are present; in checked studies, unresolved V genes account for under half, and no reason is known for the remainder. Recorded for this sample are 2 million to 3 million clones; 80% to 95% of them occurred a single time. The ten most abundant clones make up around 0.4% of the sample. Specimen: naive CD4+ T cells from PBMCs. The intended sense of this specimen's cell subset or site label: CD45RA+ positively selected. The receptors stem from a young man in good health. Some clones in this sample may be carry-over from other donors' samples.

The CDR3 sequence: CASSYAGGSLYEQYF. CDR3 sequence (DNA): TGTGCCAGCAGTTACGCCGGGGGTTCCCTCTACGAGCAGTACTTC. This sequence joins TRBV6-6 and TRBJ2-7, with a weak D call TRBD2 (6 bases). Germline CDR1 reads MNHNY; CDR2 reads SVGAGI (reference sequence). The V and J ends lost 2 bases and 3 bases respectively, with 14 bases between them. The CDR3 is made up of 15 amino acids.

The chain joins TRBV18 to TRBJ1-3; tentatively, D is TRBD1 (6 bases). The CDR3 consists of 15 residues. Trimming removed 6 bases from V and 2 bases from J, with 14 bases in between. Germline values: CDR1 KGHSH, CDR2 LQKENI. Written as DNA, the CDR3 is TGTGCCAGCTCCCCCTCGGAGGGGGCTGGAAACACCATATATTTT. Protein product: CASSPSEGAGNTIYF.

This sequence joins TRBV7-3 and TRBJ2-3, with TRBD2 identical over 7 bases. Germline CDR1 SGHTA, CDR2 FQGTGA. The J segment lost 5 bases and the V segment lost 0 bases, leaving 5 bases of the junction unmatched. The CDR3 consists of 15 residues. CDR3 region: CASSLTGGPGDTQYF. The CDR3 bases are TGTGCCAGCAGCTTAACGGGAGGGCCGGGAGATACGCAGTATTTT.

The chain links TRBV4-2 to TRBJ1-4, with D possibly matching TRBD1 (6 bases). The CDR3 runs to 14 residues. Germline V CDR1 and CDR2: LGHNA, YNFKEQ. Trimming removed 1 base from V and 7 bases from J, with 10 bases in between. DNA of the CDR3: TGTGCCAGCAGCCAAGGGACAGTTATTGAAAAACTGTTTTTT. Amino acids: CASSQGTVIEKLFF.

The count of this clone is one. This chain connects TRBV18 to TRBJ2-1; TRBD1 matches at 8 bases. With 3 bases clipped from V and 7 bases from J, the junction kept 8 bases outside the gene matches. The CDR3 covers 15 residues. Germline V gene data show CDR1 as KGHSH and CDR2 as LQKENI. CDR3 sequence reads: CASSPSGQVKNEQFF. CDR3 bases: TGTGCCAGCTCACCCTCGGGACAGGTTAAAAATGAGCAGTTCTTC.

The J gene is TRBJ2-7, the V gene TRBV9; TRBD2 matches 7 bases. The CDR3 totals 15 residues. The germline V gene has CDR1 SGDLS and CDR2 YYNGEE. The V segment lost 0 bases and the J segment 6 bases; nucleotides outside the gene matches: 9. The CDR3 DNA is TGTGCCAGCAGCGTAGATCAAGCGGGACTGGGCGAGCAGTACTTC. This sequence encodes CASSVDQAGLGEQYF.

This chain connects TRBV30 to TRBJ2-2; D is ambiguous. CDR1 GTSNPN and CDR2 SVGIG come from the germline V gene (reference sequence). V was trimmed by 2 bases and J by 5 bases, leaving 9 bases between them. The CDR3 loop spans 13 amino acids. This CDR3 is CAWSITRTGELFF. DNA of the CDR3: TGTGCCTGGAGTATAACCCGGACCGGGGAGCTGTTTTTT.

The chain is built from TRBV7-9 and TRBJ2-7, with D perhaps TRBD1 (6 bases). CDR1 and CDR2 from the germline V gene are SEHNR and FQNEAQ (reference sequence). Trimming removed 4 bases from V and 4 bases from J, with 17 bases in between. The CDR3 totals 15 residues. The CDR3: CASSSQGTLPYEQYF. CDR3 DNA sequence: TGTGCCAGCAGCTCCCAGGGGACGCTGCCGTACGAGCAGTACTTC.

In its sample, this clone was seen a few times. V and J are TRBV30 and TRBJ1-1, with 7 bases aligning to TRBD1. The V and J ends lost 6 bases and 1 base, in that order; junction bases with no gene match: 5. CDR1 GTSNPN and CDR2 SVGIG come from the germline V gene (reference sequence). CDR3 size: 13 residues. CDR3 nucleotides: TGTGCCTGCCACGGGACAGCGAACACTGAAGCTTTCTTT. Its translation is CACHGTANTEAFF.

This clone has only one observation. The rearrangement joins TRBV2 to TRBJ2-6, with D perhaps assigned TRBD1 or TRBD2 (6 bases each). This CDR3 contains 15 residues. Germline V gene lookup returns CDR1 SNHLY and CDR2 FYNNEI. The germline V and J ends were trimmed by 6 bases and 4 bases, with 13 bases remaining between them. This CDR3 reads CASRLGGPGANVLTF. CDR3 bases: TGTGCCAGCAGGTTAGGGGGGCCCGGGGCCAACGTCCTGACTTTC.

J is TRBJ2-5 and V is TRBV14, with a possible D match to TRBD1 (6 bases). V was pared by 1 base and J by 5 bases, with 17 bases between. Germline values: CDR1 SGHDN, CDR2 FVKESK. There are 16 residues in the CDR3. This CDR3 reads CASSQGGQGRWETQYF. DNA for the CDR3: TGTGCCAGCAGCCAAGGGGGGCAGGGCCGGTGGGAGACCCAGTACTTC.

The chain combines TRBV30 with TRBJ2-5, with D tentatively TRBD1 (5 bases). Germline-derived CDR1 and CDR2 are GTSNPN and SVGIG (reference sequence). This CDR3 spans 13 amino acids. V shed 5 bases and J shed 4 bases, with 14 bases lying between them. The CDR3 DNA is TGTGCCTGGGAAGGTGGGGCAAGAGAGACCCAGTACTTC. This gives the protein CAWEGGARETQYF.

This sequence joins TRBV28 and TRBJ1-4; no firm D call. CDR1 is MDHEN and CDR2 is SYDVKM in the germline V gene. V gave up 6 bases and J gave up 0 bases, with 8 bases separating them. The CDR3 sequence is 14 residues long. In DNA, the CDR3 is TGTGCCAGCAGGGCGGGCCCAACTAATGAAAAACTGTTTTTT. It encodes CASRAGPTNEKLFF.

The chain is built from TRBV29-1 and TRBJ2-7; the match to TRBD1 covers 10 bases. The junction had 4 bases not matched to a gene; V was cut back by 2 bases and J by 3 bases. The CDR3 is 14 residues long. Germline loops: CDR1 SQVTM, CDR2 ANQGSEA. CDR3 region: CSVEMGQGNYEQYF. The CDR3 DNA is TGCAGCGTTGAAATGGGACAGGGGAACTACGAGCAGTACTTC.

V and J are TRBV2 and TRBJ2-7, with D maybe TRBD1 (5 bases). Trimming cost V 4 bases and J 2 bases, with 12 bases left between them. This CDR3 is 14 amino acids long. In germline, CDR1 is SNHLY, CDR2 FYNNEI. This chain's CDR3 is CASSGGRIAYEQYF. The DNA for the CDR3 is TGTGCCAGCAGTGGGGGCAGAATAGCCTACGAGCAGTACTTC.

The rearrangement joins TRBV5-6 to TRBJ2-1, with D maybe TRBD2 (6 bases). CDR3 length equals 16 residues. Trimming removed 6 bases from V and 3 bases from J, with 19 bases in between. Per germline, CDR1 SGHDT and CDR2 YYEEEE. The CDR3 loop reads CASNLPGEAGYNEQFF. The CDR3 DNA follows: TGTGCCAGCAACTTACCGGGGGAGGCCGGCTACAATGAGCAGTTCTTC.

The DNA of the CDR3 is TGTGCCAGCAGCCCGAAGACAGGTCAAGAGACCCAGTACTTC. Its protein is CASSPKTGQETQYF. The chain joins TRBV7-2 to TRBJ2-5, with D possibly matching TRBD1 (6 bases). V was shortened by 5 bases and J by 2 bases, with 12 bases between the two germline ends. Germline CDR1 and CDR2: SGHTA and FQGNSA. The CDR3 is 14 residues long.

The table lists this clone with a count of one. The rearrangement links TRBV10-3 to TRBJ2-3, with 8 bases that match TRBD1. Per the germline V gene, CDR1 is ENHRY and CDR2 is SYGVKD. V lost 5 bases, J lost 2 bases, and 12 bases stayed unmatched. The CDR3 is 17 residues long. DNA of the CDR3: TGTGCCATCAGTAAATTTACTGACAGGGGAAACACAGATACGCAGTATTTT. It codes for CAISKFTDRGNTDTQYF.

This sequence joins TRBV29-1 and TRBJ2-7; the match to TRBD2 covers 11 bases. V lost 6 bases, J lost 3 bases, and 7 bases stayed unmatched. In germline, CDR1 is SQVTM, CDR2 ANQGSEA. This CDR3 comprises 14 residues. The CDR3 here is CSVHSGRGNYEQYF. CDR3 coding DNA: TGCAGCGTGCATAGCGGGAGGGGGAACTACGAGCAGTACTTC.